These 22 T cell receptor beta chains were sequenced from one sample in a study of identical twins. TCRdb called the 5' RACE reads again in MiXCR, with one record for every CDR3 protein. This sample has approximately 530,000 distinct CDR3 sequences, with around 20% found just once. These data were also filed under a second study, of yellow fever vaccine responses in identical twins.

The sample taken for sequencing was CD4+ T cells sorted from blood. The receptor source for this set is a young woman in good health.

This clonotype has only a few counts. This chain connects TRBV18 to TRBJ2-5; 7 bases line up with TRBD2. This CDR3 is built from 19 residues. In germline, CDR1 is KGHSH, CDR2 LQKENI. V shed 3 bases and J 3 bases; nucleotides not matched to a gene: 19. The CDR3 region has the DNA TGTGCCAGCTCACCGACGGAACTACTAGCGCTGATAGACAAAGAGACCCAGTACTTC. It yields the protein CASSPTELLALIDKETQYF.

Ten or more counts support this clonotype. The chain links TRBV11-2 to TRBJ1-5; D remains unclear. Germline V CDR1 and CDR2: SGHAT, FQNNGV. With 2 bases removed from V and 4 bases from J, the gap between germline ends came to 6 bases. The CDR3 spans 13 residues. The CDR3 DNA reads as TGTGCCAGCAGCTTATGGGAAAATCAGCCCCAGCATTTT. It codes for CASSLWENQPQHF. Supplemented by reference TRBV11-2 and TRBJ1-5, the full variable domain reads EAGVAQSPRYKIIEKRQSVAFWCNPISGHATLYWYQQILGQGPKLLIQFQNNGVVDDSQLPKDRFSAERLKGVDSTLKIQPAKLEDSAVYLCASSLWENQPQHFGDGTRLSIL.

The chain recombines TRBV11-2 with TRBJ2-7; D unclear. CDR1 is SGHAT, CDR2 FQNNGV, per germline. V gave up 5 bases and J gave up 6 bases, with 14 bases separating them. The CDR3 loop spans 13 amino acids. The CDR3 coding sequence is TGTGCCAGCAGCAATCTAGAATCGGGCGAGCAGTACTTC. Its translation: CASSNLESGEQYF.

J is TRBJ2-2 and V is TRBV29-1; 8 positions agree with TRBD1. This CDR3 has 14 amino acids. Trimming took 6 bases from V and 4 from J; bases not matched to a gene: 7. Germline V gives CDR1 SQVTM, CDR2 ANQGSEA. In nucleotides, the CDR3 is TGCAGCGTCCGGACAGGGACATCCACCGGGGAGCTGTTTTTT. Its translation is CSVRTGTSTGELFF.

The chain is built from TRBV20-1 and TRBJ1-1; D may be TRBD1 (5 bases). The CDR3 totals 12 residues. V lost 6 bases and J lost 2, with 10 bases in between. Looked up from germline, CDR1 is DFQATT and CDR2 is SNEGSKA (reference sequence). The CDR3 sequence: CSAKTANTEAFF. The CDR3 region has the DNA TGCAGTGCCAAGACAGCAAACACTGAAGCTTTCTTT.

The chain carries TRBV11-2 and TRBJ2-2; TRBD2 agrees at 7 bases. In germline, CDR1 is SGHAT, CDR2 FQNNGV. The CDR3 covers 15 residues. V was clipped by 1 base and J by 4 bases; unmatched bases: 3. The CDR3 sequence is CASSLGTRSTGELFF. The CDR3 DNA follows: TGTGCCAGCAGCTTAGGGACTAGGTCCACCGGGGAGCTGTTTTTT.

There are many counts of this clonotype. V gene TRBV2 combines with J gene TRBJ2-5, with 7 bases identical to TRBD2. Losses at the gene ends were 5 bases for V and 2 bases for J; bases not matched to a gene: 8. The CDR3 loop spans 15 amino acids. The germline V gene has CDR1 SNHLY and CDR2 FYNNEI. The CDR3 loop is CASSSPRDYQETQYF. The CDR3 DNA sequence: TGTGCCAGCAGTAGTCCACGGGACTATCAAGAGACCCAGTACTTC.

This clonotype was observed a few times. The CDR3 DNA sequence: TGTGCCAGCAGTCCACCGAGCGGACTTAGCACAGATACGCAGTATTTT. Protein product: CASSPPSGLSTDTQYF. The J gene is TRBJ2-3, the V gene TRBV12-3 or TRBV12-4, with a possible D match to TRBD2 (5 bases). The germline V and J ends were trimmed by 5 bases and 0 bases, with 15 bases remaining between them. This CDR3 is 16 amino acids long.

The chain combines TRBV12-3 or TRBV12-4 with TRBJ2-5, with D perhaps TRBD2 (6 bases). The CDR3 loop spans 15 amino acids. Between the trimmed V and J ends, which lost 4 bases and 3 bases, there was a span of 15 bases. DNA of the CDR3: TGTGCCAGCAGTTCATGGAGGGAGAGGAAAGAGACCCAGTACTTC. Translated: CASSSWRERKETQYF.

This clonotype was picked up many times. This chain links TRBV20-1 with TRBJ2-3, with D perhaps assigned TRBD1 or TRBD2 (6 bases each). Germline assignment: CDR1 DFQATT and CDR2 SNEGSKA (reference sequence). The length of the CDR3 is 12 residues. V was shortened by 5 bases and J by 4 bases, with 10 bases between the two germline ends. CDR3 region: CSAGRGADTQYF. The CDR3 region has the DNA TGCAGTGCTGGAAGGGGGGCAGATACGCAGTATTTT.

This chain links TRBV6-1 with TRBJ2-7; TRBD2 matches 15 bases. J was trimmed by 4 bases and V by 6 bases; bases with no gene match: 7. There are 16 residues in the CDR3. CDR1 and CDR2 from the germline V gene are MNHNS and SASEGT. The CDR3 is CASSRGLAGGGYEQYV. The CDR3 DNA follows: TGTGCCAGCAGCCGGGGACTAGCGGGGGGTGGTTACGAGCAGTACGTC.

The gene calls are TRBV18 and TRBJ2-5, with D possibly matching TRBD2 (6 bases). The germline V gene encodes CDR1 KGHSH and CDR2 LQKENI. The CDR3 loop spans 14 amino acids. Between the trimmed V and J ends, which lost 3 bases and 1 base, there was a span of 9 bases. Here the CDR3 reads CASSPSTSQETQYF. CDR3 nucleotide sequence: TGTGCCAGCTCACCTTCGACTAGCCAAGAGACCCAGTACTTC.

Notes on this clonotype: This is likely a read error, given that the CDR3 carries no conserved phenylalanine or tryptophan at its end. The limits of the CDR3 on the DNA are not certain, so only TCRdb's listed CDR3 is given. The chain is built from TRBV21-1 and TRBJ2-7; TRBD1, the table's D call, was not compared with the DNA. TRBV21-1 is reported as a pseudogene. The CDR3 spans 11 residues, counting both ends. The CDR3 loop is CVRVWPGQQYL.

The rearrangement links TRBV20-1 to TRBJ1-4, with D possibly matching TRBD1 (5 bases). The CDR3 extends over 12 amino acids. V was shortened by 6 bases and J by 5 bases, with 10 bases between the two germline ends. Germline-derived CDR1 and CDR2 are DFQATT and SNEGSKA (reference sequence). CDR3 in DNA: TGCAGTGCAGGGGAGAGGAATGAAAAACTGTTTTTT. The encoded protein is CSAGERNEKLFF.

This clonotype came up a few times. The chain joins TRBV6-2 or TRBV6-3 to TRBJ1-1; no clear D. Per the germline V gene, CDR1 is MNHEY and CDR2 is SVGEGT. Trimming took off 3 bases at V and 5 bases at J, with 10 bases between the two ends. This CDR3 is built from 13 residues. CDR3 coding DNA: TGTGCCAGCAGTTATTCTGTGGGAACTGAAGCTTTCTTT. Amino acid sequence: CASSYSVGTEAFF.

The V call is TRBV5-5, the J call TRBJ2-1; D tentatively reads TRBD1 or TRBD2 (5 bases each). CDR3 length equals 14 residues. V was clipped by 5 bases and J by 7 bases, with 16 bases between them. Germline V gene sequence: CDR1 SGHKS, CDR2 YYEKEE (reference sequence). CDR3 DNA sequence: TGTGCCAGCAGACGGGACCCGGCTGTGAATGAGCAGTTCTTC. Its translation is CASRRDPAVNEQFF.

The chain couples TRBV2 to TRBJ2-1; a possible D gene is TRBD2 (5 bases). Germline CDR1 is SNHLY and CDR2 is FYNNEI. The CDR3 sequence is 13 residues long. The V and J ends lost 7 bases and 11 bases respectively, with 18 bases between them. CDR3 in DNA: TGTGCCAGCAACGAGGGCCCAATTTGGCAGCAGTTCTTC. As protein: CASNEGPIWQQFF.

The table lists this clonotype with a few counts. The chain employs TRBV18 and TRBJ2-1; D might be TRBD1 or TRBD2, each matching 5 bases. The CDR3 sequence is 14 residues long. Germline loops: CDR1 KGHSH, CDR2 LQKENI. Trimming cost V 6 bases and J 2 bases, with 11 bases left between them. Here the CDR3 reads CASSPGTPYNEQFF. Written as DNA, the CDR3 is TGTGCCAGCTCTCCCGGGACCCCCTACAATGAGCAGTTCTTC. Drawing the rest from reference TRBV18 and TRBJ2-1, the complete variable domain is NAGVMQNPRHLVRRRGQEARLRCSPMKGHSHVYWYRQLPEEGLKFMVYLQKENIIDESGMPKERFSAEFPKEGPSILRIQQVVRGDSAAYFCASSPGTPYNEQFFGPGTRLTVL.

This clonotype has more than one count but fewer than ten. The chain links TRBV12-3 or TRBV12-4 to TRBJ1-3, with TRBD1 matching 9 bases. The V segment lost 5 bases and the J segment 2 bases; nucleotides outside the gene matches: 10. The CDR3 is 17 amino acids. As DNA, the CDR3 is TGTGCCAGCAGTGCTTACCTCACAGGGGGCCCTGGAAACACCATATATTTT. It codes for CASSAYLTGGPGNTIYF.

V and J are TRBV24-1 and TRBJ2-2, with a tentative D call TRBD2 (5 bases). V was trimmed by 2 bases and J by 4 bases, leaving 16 bases between them. CDR3 length: 17 residues. CDR1 and CDR2 (germline): KGHDR, SFDVKD. CDR3 sequence (DNA): TGTGCCACCAGTGATTCTAGGCTCGGGGTCCCCACCGGGGAGCTGTTTTTT. This translates into CATSDSRLGVPTGELFF.

This chain connects TRBV5-1 to TRBJ2-3, with 15 nucleotides matching TRBD2. The CDR3 runs to 17 residues. V lost 3 bases to trimming and J lost 2 bases; unmatched junction nucleotides: 4. CDR1 is SGHRS, CDR2 YFSETQ, per germline. CDR3 DNA sequence: TGCGCCAGCAGCTCCGGACTAGCGGGGGGGAACACAGATACGCAGTATTTT. Translation: CASSSGLAGGNTDTQYF.

This clonotype was recorded a few times. The V gene is TRBV4-2, the J gene TRBJ2-5; D gene uncertain. The length of the CDR3 is 21 residues. V was cut by 2 bases and J by 0 bases, with 28 bases left in between. Per the germline V gene, CDR1 is LGHNA and CDR2 is YNFKEQ. The CDR3 DNA reads TGTGCCAGCAGCCAATCCAACGCAGGACCTAAATGGTTGCAGTACCAAGAGACCCAGTACTTC. Amino acids: CASSQSNAGPKWLQYQETQYF.